This T cell receptor (beta chain) is drawn from a study of response to subunit inactivated influenza vaccine. V gave up 3 bases and J gave up 10 bases, with 20 bases separating them. The CDR3 length is 15 residues. The germline CDR1 and CDR2 sequences are SGHRS and YFSETQ. Comment on this clonotype: No antigen is known for it.

General study results and limits: The authors suggested that few new T cells are recruited per seasonal influenza vaccination.

TCRdb reprocessed the RT-PCR reads via MiXCR and lists one record per CDR3 protein. The sample lists 650,000 to 700,000 distinct CDR3 sequences; more than 15% were seen once. Sequencing was performed on PBMCs from blood, taken roughly 12 days after vaccination. This TCR came from a man aged 45-65 years who received an inactivated influenza vaccine. The chain joins TRBV5-1 to TRBJ2-1, with a weak D call TRBD1 (6 bases). The CDR3 loop is CASSSTPTGIGEQFF. The CDR3, as DNA: TGCGCCAGCAGCTCGACTCCAACAGGGATTGGCGAGCAGTTCTTC.